A selection of T cell receptor beta chains follows, all from one sample in a study of blood T cells in healthy people across ages. TCRdb fed the 5' RACE reads into MiXCR, producing one record per CDR3 protein. There are 850,000 or so distinct CDR3 sequences in the sample; about 30% occur only once, and 15% to 20% lies in the top ten. Material: blood. The receptors derive from a woman aged 80 or over in good health. The CDR3 runs from the conserved cysteine through the conserved F or W. Each record gives: CDR3 DNA, CDR3 protein, clone size, V gene, D gene, J gene. D genes are given only for firm matches. The size field is filled for only some rows; it gives once, few, many or a size class.

DNA: TGCAGTGCTCTTTCGGGGATCGACCACGAGCAGTACTTC; CDR3: CSALSGIDHEQYF; size: -; V: TRBV20-1; D: -; J: TRBJ2-7
DNA: TGTGCCAGCAGGTTAGTCCCCACAGATACGCAGTATTTT; CDR3: CASRLVPTDTQYF; size: -; V: TRBV12-3/TRBV12-4; D: -; J: TRBJ2-3
DNA: TGTGCCAGCAGTCCTTATAGCAATCAGCCCCAGCATTTT; CDR3: CASSPYSNQPQHF; size: many; V: TRBV7-2; D: -; J: TRBJ1-5
DNA: TGTGCCAGCGGACAAGGGACAGGGATCTATGGCTACACCTTC; CDR3: CASGQGTGIYGYTF; size: many; V: TRBV5-5; D: TRBD1; J: TRBJ1-2
DNA: TGTGCCAGCAGCCCCCGGGCTATGGGAGGGAATGAAAAACTGTTTTTT; CDR3: CASSPRAMGGNEKLFF; size: many; V: TRBV7-2; D: -; J: TRBJ1-4
DNA: TGCGCCAGCAGCCACTGGGACAGGGGGCGGTGGAATGAGCAGTTCTTC; CDR3: CASSHWDRGRWNEQFF; size: few; V: TRBV5-1; D: TRBD1; J: TRBJ2-1
DNA: TGCAGCGTGATGGGGCGGGACATACAACCCCCGCCCAAATTGTCACCCCTCCACTTT; CDR3: CSVMGRDIQPPPKLSPLHF; size: -; V: TRBV29-1; D: -; J: TRBJ1-6
DNA: TGTGCCGGCAGCTTGGTTTACGAGCAGTACTTC; CDR3: CAGSLVYEQYF; size: -; V: TRBV5-8; D: -; J: TRBJ2-7
DNA: TGTGCCAGCAGCCTCAGACTAGCTAGTGGCGATGAGCAGTTCTTC; CDR3: CASSLRLASGDEQFF; size: many; V: TRBV28; D: TRBD2; J: TRBJ2-1
DNA: TGCAGTTTTTTGTGGGGGGGCCCTAGCACAGATACGCAGTATTTT; CDR3: CSFLWGGPSTDTQYF; size: many; V: TRBV20-1; D: -; J: TRBJ2-3
DNA: TGTGCCAGCAGACATAGCGGGGGGGCGGAGACCCAGTACTTC; CDR3: CASRHSGGAETQYF; size: many; V: TRBV3-1; D: TRBD2; J: TRBJ2-5
DNA: TGCGCCAGCAGAGAACGAGCGGGGGCCTCATACAATGAGCAGTTCTTC; CDR3: CASRERAGASYNEQFF; size: -; V: TRBV7-6; D: TRBD2; J: TRBJ2-1
DNA: TGCAGTGCTAGCGACCACAGGGGGCCGGGGGCCAACGTCCTGACTTTC; CDR3: CSASDHRGPGANVLTF; size: many; V: TRBV20-1; D: TRBD1; J: TRBJ2-6
DNA: TGTGCCAGCAGCCAAGGTGGAAAGGGGCAGCGGCGCACAGATACGCAGTATTTT; CDR3: CASSQGGKGQRRTDTQYF; size: few; V: TRBV4-2; D: -; J: TRBJ2-3
DNA: TGTGCCAGCAGCCAATGGTTGACGGCTAACACTGAAGCTTTCTTT; CDR3: CASSQWLTANTEAFF; size: -; V: TRBV14; D: -; J: TRBJ1-1
DNA: TGTGCCAGCAGTCACAAGACTAGCGGGGTATATGAGCAGTTCTTC; CDR3: CASSHKTSGVYEQFF; size: many; V: TRBV6-5; D: TRBD2; J: TRBJ2-1
DNA: TGCGCCAGCAGCCAAGAGGCCGAGGCCCGGCAGCCCCAGCATTTT; CDR3: CASSQEAEARQPQHF; size: -; V: TRBV4-1; D: -; J: TRBJ1-5
DNA: TGTGCCAGCAGCAGACCGGGGAATGAGCAGTTCTTC; CDR3: CASSRPGNEQFF; size: -; V: TRBV12-3/TRBV12-4; D: -; J: TRBJ2-1
DNA: TGCGCCTGCAGCCAAGAGATGACAGGGGGCGATGAGCAGTACTTC; CDR3: CACSQEMTGGDEQYF; size: -; V: TRBV4-1; D: TRBD1; J: TRBJ2-5
DNA: TGTGCCAGCAGTGACCCCGCGGCGACTAGCGGGGCCGAGACCCAGTACTTC; CDR3: CASSDPAATSGAETQYF; size: many; V: TRBV25-1; D: TRBD2; J: TRBJ2-5
DNA: TGCAGTGCTAGCCCGAAGACAGGGATTGACAATCAGCCCCAGCATTTT; CDR3: CSASPKTGIDNQPQHF; size: few; V: TRBV20-1; D: TRBD1; J: TRBJ1-5
DNA: TGTGCCACCAGCAGAGCGGGACAGGCCGTTGTGCAGTTCTTC; CDR3: CATSRAGQAVVQFF; size: many; V: TRBV15; D: TRBD1; J: TRBJ2-1
DNA: TGTGCCAGCAGATCAACAGATAGCAATCAGCCCCAGCATTTT; CDR3: CASRSTDSNQPQHF; size: -; V: TRBV2; D: -; J: TRBJ1-5
DNA: TGTGCCAGCAGCTTAAGTCCCAGGGGATCTGGGGCCAACGTCCTGACTTTC; CDR3: CASSLSPRGSGANVLTF; size: -; V: TRBV7-3; D: -; J: TRBJ2-6
DNA: TGTGCCAGCAGCTTAGAGAGGGCTGACATTCAGTACTTC; CDR3: CASSLERADIQYF; size: many; V: TRBV7-2; D: -; J: TRBJ2-4
DNA: TGTGCCAGCAGTCCAAGACCGGGACTGTTTAATTCACCCCTCCACTTT; CDR3: CASSPRPGLFNSPLHF; size: many; V: TRBV7-2; D: -; J: TRBJ1-6
DNA: TGCAGTGCTAGATCCAGGACAGGGGTTAATCAGCCCCAGCATTTT; CDR3: CSARSRTGVNQPQHF; size: -; V: TRBV20-1; D: TRBD1; J: TRBJ1-5
DNA: TGTGCCAGCAGCTTAGGAATAGCGGGGCACAATGAGCAGTTCTTC; CDR3: CASSLGIAGHNEQFF; size: many; V: TRBV11-2; D: TRBD2; J: TRBJ2-1
DNA: TGTGCCAGCAGTGGAAACAAAATGGGCAATGAGCAGTTCTTC; CDR3: CASSGNKMGNEQFF; size: many; V: TRBV6-2/TRBV6-3; D: -; J: TRBJ2-1
DNA: TGTGCCAGCAGCCCCATTGGGCGCGATTTCAAGAATGAGCAGTTCTTC; CDR3: CASSPIGRDFKNEQFF; size: many; V: TRBV7-2; D: -; J: TRBJ2-1
DNA: TGTGCCAGCAGTGAATATGAGGGGGCCGATGGCTACACCTTC; CDR3: CASSEYEGADGYTF; size: many; V: TRBV25-1; D: TRBD1; J: TRBJ1-2
DNA: TGTGCCAGCTCACCACCGCAAGCCGCTGTCAAATTTGAAGCTTTCTTT; CDR3: CASSPPQAAVKFEAFF; size: many; V: TRBV18; D: -; J: TRBJ1-1
DNA: TGTGCCAGCTCACCGGATGGGGCCAACGTCCTGACTTTC; CDR3: CASSPDGANVLTF; size: many; V: TRBV18; D: -; J: TRBJ2-6
DNA: TGTGCCAGCAGCTTAGCGGCCAGGGACGGAAACATTCAGTACTTC; CDR3: CASSLAARDGNIQYF; size: many; V: TRBV7-9; D: -; J: TRBJ2-4
DNA: TGTGCCAGCAGTGTGGGACAGATGGGACCCTACGAGCAGTACTTC; CDR3: CASSVGQMGPYEQYF; size: many; V: TRBV27; D: TRBD1; J: TRBJ2-7
DNA: TGTGCCAGCAGCCCCCGTGGGGCTAGCGGCTCAGATACGCAGTATTTT; CDR3: CASSPRGASGSDTQYF; size: many; V: TRBV7-2; D: TRBD2; J: TRBJ2-3